These 5 T cell receptor beta chains share one sample of origin, sequenced in a study of beta chain features in type 1 diabetes. Sequencing targeted expressed TCRB transcripts, as all isolated RNA had been reverse transcribed. Repertoires were generated with immunoSEQ multiplex PCR, while TCRdb's copy carries only in-frame clones and drops some. Here the sample spans hundreds of thousands of clones, about 12% being singletons. Sequencing was done on a sample of naive CD4+ T cells from blood. All receptors derive from a man between 18 and 35 years old in good health.

The chain links TRBV6-5 to TRBJ1-5, with 7 bases lining up with TRBD1. CDR1 is MNHEY and CDR2 is SVGAGI in the germline V gene. The V and J ends lost 5 bases and 6 bases, in that order; junction bases with no gene match: 7. This CDR3 comprises 14 residues. CDR3 DNA: TGTGCCAGCAGTCTACGACAGGGCGTTCAGCCCCAGCATTTT. It yields the protein CASSLRQGVQPQHF.

The chain links TRBV6-5 to TRBJ2-7; 7 bases agree with TRBD1. This CDR3 is built from 15 residues. Germline CDR1 and CDR2: MNHEY and SVGAGI. Trimming cost V 0 bases and J 3 bases; bases outside gene matches: 5. CDR3 sequence: CASSYSPRQGYEQYF. The CDR3 nucleotides read TGTGCCAGCAGTTACTCGCCGAGACAGGGCTACGAGCAGTACTTC.

This clone was recorded a few times. The V gene is TRBV19, the J gene TRBJ2-7; TRBD2 matches at 10 bases. V gave up 10 bases and J gave up 2 bases; unmatched junction bases: 14. CDR3 length equals 16 residues. CDR1 is LNHDA, CDR2 SQIVND, per germline (reference sequence). CDR3 nucleotide sequence: TGTGCCACCCCGCGGCTAGCGGGAGTCCGCCCCTACGAGCAGTACTTC. Translation: CATPRLAGVRPYEQYF.

In this sample, this clone turned up a few times. The chain employs TRBV9 and TRBJ1-2; D gene ambiguous. The V and J ends lost 0 bases and 7 bases respectively, with 19 bases between them. There are 16 residues in the CDR3. CDR1 is SGDLS, CDR2 YYNGEE, per germline. The CDR3: CASSVDLVAREGGYTF. The CDR3 DNA is TGTGCCAGCAGCGTAGACCTGGTCGCTCGGGAGGGTGGCTACACCTTC.

The rearrangement joins TRBV4-1 to TRBJ2-1; no clear D. This CDR3 spans 13 amino acids. The germline V and J ends were trimmed by 3 bases and 9 bases, with 12 bases remaining between them. The germline V gene encodes CDR1 MGHRA and CDR2 YSYEKL. The DNA of the CDR3 is TGCGCCAGCAGCCAGAACTACGCCTCTGAGCAGTTCTTC. Residues: CASSQNYASEQFF.